The next 14 T cell receptor beta chains were all read from a single sample in a study of lymphopenia after photon versus proton radiotherapy. Repertoires were generated with immunoSEQ multiplex PCR, while TCRdb's copy carries only in-frame clones and drops some. The profile covers some 15,000 clones, with over 65% appearing a single time and 25% to 30% taken by the ten largest. Sequenced material: peripheral blood, taken from a patient treated with photon-based radiotherapy. These receptors originate from a man aged 50-60 years with gastric cancer.

The V call is TRBV15, the J call TRBJ2-5; TRBD1 is a possible D gene (6 bases). CDR3 length equals 15 residues. Germline CDR1 is LNHNV and CDR2 is YYDKDF (reference sequence). V was pared by 3 bases and J by 4 bases, with 15 bases between. CDR3 sequence reads: CATSSTPGAAETQYF. CDR3 DNA: TGTGCCACCAGCAGTACCCCAGGGGCGGCAGAGACCCAGTACTTC.

The rearrangement links TRBV6-1 to TRBJ2-1; D is possibly TRBD1 (6 bases). Deletions cut 10 bases from V and 0 bases from J, with 13 bases between. This CDR3 is built from 14 residues. Germline assignment: CDR1 MNHNS and CDR2 SASEGT. The DNA for the CDR3 is TGTGCCACCTTTCAGGGGCCCTCCTACAATGAGCAGTTCTTC. This gives the protein CATFQGPSYNEQFF.

This chain joins TRBV19 and TRBJ2-1; 8 bases are shared with TRBD2. CDR3 size: 13 residues. J gave up 9 bases and V 3 bases, and 4 bases lay outside the gene matches. CDR1 and CDR2 (germline): LNHDA, SQIVND (reference sequence). The DNA of the CDR3 is TGTGCCAGTAGTATCAGCGGGGGACTTGAGCAGTTCTTC. Residues: CASSISGGLEQFF.

This chain connects TRBV11-2 to TRBJ2-1, with 7 bases that match TRBD2. This CDR3 comprises 17 residues. Per germline, CDR1 SGHAT and CDR2 FQNNGV. V shed 1 base and J 4 bases; nucleotides not matched to a gene: 10. The CDR3 bases are TGTGCCAGCAGCTTAGCTCCAGCGGGGTATACTTACAATGAGCAGTTCTTC. Protein sequence: CASSLAPAGYTYNEQFF.

The chain carries TRBV9 and TRBJ2-7, with D possibly matching TRBD2 (5 bases). Trimming cost V 3 bases and J 3 bases, with 10 bases left between them. The germline V gene has CDR1 SGDLS and CDR2 YYNGEE. There are 13 residues in the CDR3. The CDR3 reads CASSGGPNYEQYF. The DNA of the CDR3 is TGTGCCAGCAGCGGCGGGCCAAACTACGAGCAGTACTTC.

This clone was found once. CDR3 residues: CASSGQGARLKNTEAFF. The DNA for the CDR3 is TGTGCCAGCAGTGGACAGGGGGCGCGCCTTAAGAACACTGAAGCTTTCTTT. The chain carries TRBV6-1 and TRBJ1-1; TRBD1 agrees at 10 bases. This CDR3 spans 17 amino acids. Germline V gene sequence: CDR1 MNHNS, CDR2 SASEGT. V shed 4 bases, J shed 1 base, and the junction held 9 bases outside the gene matches.

The chain employs TRBV9 and TRBJ1-1; TRBD1 aligns across 8 bases. V lost 3 bases, J lost 2 bases, and 6 bases stayed unmatched. CDR1 SGDLS and CDR2 YYNGEE come from the germline V gene. This CDR3 spans 15 amino acids. The CDR3 sequence is CASSASGQVNTEAFF. CDR3 sequence (DNA): TGTGCCAGCAGCGCCTCGGGACAGGTTAACACTGAAGCTTTCTTT. Drawing the rest from reference TRBV9 and TRBJ1-1, the complete variable domain is DSGVTQTPKHLITATGQRVTLRCSPRSGDLSVYWYQQSLDQGLQFLIQYYNGEERAKGNILERFSAQQFPDLHSELNLSSLELGDSALYFCASSASGQVNTEAFFGQGTRLTVV.

This chain links TRBV5-8 with TRBJ2-1; 7 bases align to TRBD1. The CDR3 is 15 amino acids. Germline loops: CDR1 SGHTS, CDR2 YDEGEE. The J segment lost 5 bases and the V segment lost 0 bases, leaving 5 bases of the junction unmatched. The CDR3 loop reads CASSLGSTGNNEQFF. CDR3 coding DNA: TGTGCCAGCAGCTTGGGGTCGACAGGGAACAATGAGCAGTTCTTC.

The chain uses TRBV11-2 and TRBJ1-5, with D unclear. The CDR3 is 13 residues long. V dropped 0 bases and J dropped 5 bases, with 5 bases sitting between them. CDR1 SGHAT and CDR2 FQNNGV come from the germline V gene. In DNA, the CDR3 is TGTGCCAGCAGCTTAGAGGCCCATCAGCCCCAGCATTTT. Its translation: CASSLEAHQPQHF.

The chain combines TRBV11-3 with TRBJ1-1; TRBD1 aligns across 7 bases. Per the germline V gene, CDR1 is SGHNT and CDR2 is YENEEA. Unmatched junction bases numbered 1, after V lost 5 bases and J lost 1 base. The CDR3 consists of 13 residues. The CDR3 region is CASSRQGNTEAFF. As DNA, the CDR3 is TGTGCCAGCAGCCGACAGGGGAACACTGAAGCTTTCTTT.

The chain couples TRBV6-5 to TRBJ2-1; TRBD2 aligns across 11 bases. The V gene's germline CDR1 is MNHEY and CDR2 SVGAGI. The CDR3 is made up of 14 amino acids. Trimming removed 0 bases from V and 9 bases from J; junction bases left unmatched: 1. In DNA, the CDR3 is TGTGCCAGCAGTTACTCTAGCGGGGGGGGTGAGCAGTTCTTC. This sequence encodes CASSYSSGGGEQFF.

This chain links TRBV5-1 with TRBJ2-5; D gene unclear. CDR3 length: 15 residues. V shed 0 bases and J shed 2 bases, with 11 bases lying between them. Germline V gene data show CDR1 as SGHRS and CDR2 as YFSETQ. The CDR3 reads CASSLVAGQQETQYF. DNA of the CDR3: TGCGCCAGCAGCTTGGTAGCTGGGCAACAAGAGACCCAGTACTTC.

Here the CDR3 reads CASSRQGGSTEAFF. The CDR3 DNA sequence: TGTGCCAGCTCAAGACAGGGTGGATCCACTGAAGCTTTCTTT. V and J are TRBV9 and TRBJ1-1, with 7 bases that match TRBD1. The germline V gene has CDR1 SGDLS and CDR2 YYNGEE. With 7 bases clipped from V and 4 bases from J, the junction kept 10 bases outside the gene matches. The CDR3 contains 14 residues.

This clone was counted between two and nine times. The V call is TRBV25-1, the J call TRBJ2-3; TRBD1 might be the D (5 bases). The germline V gene has CDR1 MGHDK and CDR2 SYGVNS. This CDR3 has 13 amino acids. V was trimmed by 4 bases and J by 6 bases, leaving 11 bases between them. In DNA form, the CDR3 reads TGTGCCAGCAGTGCGCCAGGGTCTGATACGCAGTATTTT. Protein: CASSAPGSDTQYF.